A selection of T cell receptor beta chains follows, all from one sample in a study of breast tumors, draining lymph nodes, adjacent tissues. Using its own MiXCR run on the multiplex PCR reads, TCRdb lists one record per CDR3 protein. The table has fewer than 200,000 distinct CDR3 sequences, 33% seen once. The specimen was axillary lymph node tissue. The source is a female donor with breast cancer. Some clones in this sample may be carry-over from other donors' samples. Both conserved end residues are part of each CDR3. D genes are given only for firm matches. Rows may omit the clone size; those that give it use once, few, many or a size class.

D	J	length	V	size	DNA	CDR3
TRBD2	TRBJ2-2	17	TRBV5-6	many	TGTGCCAGCAGCCTGGGGGGACTAGCGGGTGTCACCGGGGAGCTGTTTTTT	CASSLGGLAGVTGELFF
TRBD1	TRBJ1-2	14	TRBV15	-	TGTGCCACCAGCAACGCAGGGGGCAGATATGGCTACACCTTC	CATSNAGGRYGYTF
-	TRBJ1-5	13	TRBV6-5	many	TGTGCCAGCACCCAGGGATGGAATCAGCCCCAGCATTTT	CASTQGWNQPQHF
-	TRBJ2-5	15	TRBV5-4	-	TGTGCCAGCAGCCACGGGGGCCCGCGGGGGGAGACCCAGTACTTC	CASSHGGPRGETQYF
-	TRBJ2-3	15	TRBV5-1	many	TGCGCCAGCAGCTTAAAGGGAGGAGGCACAGATACGCAGTATTTT	CASSLKGGGTDTQYF
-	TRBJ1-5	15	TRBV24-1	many	TGTGCCACCAGTGCCGGGGGGCAAGGGAATCAGCCCCAGCATTTT	CATSAGGQGNQPQHF
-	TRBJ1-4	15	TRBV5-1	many	TGCGCCAGCAGCGTAAATTTTGGGGAAGTCGAAAAACTGTTTTTT	CASSVNFGEVEKLFF
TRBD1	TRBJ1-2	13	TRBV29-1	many	TGCAGCGTATTTACGGACAGGGGTGGCGGCTACACCTTC	CSVFTDRGGGYTF
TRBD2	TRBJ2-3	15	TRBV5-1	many	TGCGCCAGCAGCACTGGGACTAGCGGAGAAGATACGCAGTATTTT	CASSTGTSGEDTQYF
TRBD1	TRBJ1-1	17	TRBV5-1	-	TGCGCCAGCAGCTGGATAGGAGGGGGCGGTTGGAACACTGAAGCTGTCTTT	CASSWIGGGGWNTEAVF
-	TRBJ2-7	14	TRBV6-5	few	TGTGCCAGCAGTCCCGCTGGACGGTCCTACGAGCGGTACTTC	CASSPAGRSYERYF
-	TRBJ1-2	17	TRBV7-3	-	TGTGCCAGCAGCTGCCGGGCGATAGCGGGGGGTAACTATGGCTACACCTTC	CASSCRAIAGGNYGYTF
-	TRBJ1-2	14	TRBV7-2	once	TGTGCCAGCAGCTTAGATCCGAGTAACTATGGCTACACCTTC	CASSLDPSNYGYTF
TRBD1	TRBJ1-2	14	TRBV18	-	TGTGCCAGCTCATCCTATTTGACAGGGGATGGCTACACCTTC	CASSSYLTGDGYTF
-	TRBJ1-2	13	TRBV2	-	TGTGCCAGCAGTGAAAGGGCACGGCATGGCTACACCTTC	CASSERARHGYTF
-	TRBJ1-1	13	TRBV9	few	TGTGCCAGCAGTGCAGATTTCCACACTGAAGCTTTCTTT	CASSADFHTEAFF
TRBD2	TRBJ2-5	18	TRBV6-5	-	TGTGCCAGCAGTTCGCCGACTAGCGGGAGGGCCCTGGGAGAGACCCAGTACTTC	CASSSPTSGRALGETQYF
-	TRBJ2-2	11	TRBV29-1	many	TGCAGCGTTAGAAATGCCGGGGAGCTGTTTTTT	CSVRNAGELFF
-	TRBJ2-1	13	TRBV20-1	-	TGCAGTGCTAGGGGCGTATATTACAATGAGCAGTTCTTC	CSARGVYYNEQFF
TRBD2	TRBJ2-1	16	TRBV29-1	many	TGCAGCGTCGATCTCTGGCGGGAGGGCCCCTACAATGAGCAGTTCTTC	CSVDLWREGPYNEQFF
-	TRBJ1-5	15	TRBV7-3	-	TGTGCCAGCAGCCAAGAACAGGCTCGGGATCAGCCCCAGCATTTT	CASSQEQARDQPQHF
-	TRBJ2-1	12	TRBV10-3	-	TGTACCAACAGGGTAGGATTAAATGAGCAGTTCTTC	CTNRVGLNEQFF
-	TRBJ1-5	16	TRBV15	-	TGTGCCACCAGCAGAGTTCTGGACAGACAAGATCAGCCCCAGCATTTT	CATSRVLDRQDQPQHF
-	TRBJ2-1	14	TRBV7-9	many	TGTGCCAGCAGCTTAGCTAAGATGGTTAATCAGCAGTTCTTC	CASSLAKMVNQQFF
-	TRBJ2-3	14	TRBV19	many	TGTGCCAGTAGTAACAGGGCTAGCACAGATACGCAGTATTTT	CASSNRASTDTQYF
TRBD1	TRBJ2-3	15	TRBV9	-	TGTGCCAGCAGCGTAGGACAGGGGGTCCTTTTTTCGCAGTATTTT	CASSVGQGVLFSQYF
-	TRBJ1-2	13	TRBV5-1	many	TGCGCCAGCAGCTTTAAGGGGAACGGGGGCTACACCTTC	CASSFKGNGGYTF
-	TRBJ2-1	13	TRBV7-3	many	TGTGCCAGCAGCTTAAATCCCTACAATGAGCAGTTCTTC	CASSLNPYNEQFF
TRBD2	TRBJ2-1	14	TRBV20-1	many	TGCAGTGCTAGAGATCCGGGACTAGGGTTTGAGCAGTTCTTC	CSARDPGLGFEQFF
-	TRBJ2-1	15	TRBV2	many	TGTGCCAGCAGTGTAATCGGCGGGGGCCCCAATGAGCAGTTCTTC	CASSVIGGGPNEQFF
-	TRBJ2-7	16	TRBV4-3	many	TGCGCCAGCAGCCAAGAATCTACAGGGTGGCTTTACGAGCAGTACTTC	CASSQESTGWLYEQYF
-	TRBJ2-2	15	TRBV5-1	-	TGCGCCAGCAGCTTGACGCGGCAGAACACCGGGGGGCTGGTTTTT	CASSLTRQNTGGLVF
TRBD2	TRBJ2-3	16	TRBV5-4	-	TGTGCCAGCAGGACCGGACTAGCGGGGTGCACAGATACGCAGTATTTT	CASRTGLAGCTDTQYF
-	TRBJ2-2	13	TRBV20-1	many	TGCAGTGCTAACGACCTGAACACCGGGGAGCTGTTTTTT	CSANDLNTGELFF
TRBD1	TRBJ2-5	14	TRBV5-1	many	TGTGCCAGCAGTGACAGGGCAAATCAAGAGACCCAGTACTTC	CASSDRANQETQYF
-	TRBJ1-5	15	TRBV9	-	TGTGCCAGCAGCGTAGAGGGGGAGGGAGATCAGCCCCAGCATTTT	CASSVEGEGDQPQHF
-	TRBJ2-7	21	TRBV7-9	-	-	CASSFYICSAEPDRSSYEQYF
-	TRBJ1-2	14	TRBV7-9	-	TGTGCCAGCAGCTTAATCCCAGGAAAGATTGGCTACACCTTC	CASSLIPGKIGYTF
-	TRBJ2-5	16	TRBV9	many	TGTGCCAGCAGCCCCCAACCCGGGGCCCTGACGGAGACCCAGTACTTC	CASSPQPGALTETQYF
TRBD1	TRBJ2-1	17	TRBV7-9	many	TGTGCCAGCAGCTTAGTTTGGGACAGCCGAAAATACAATGAGCAGTTCTTC	CASSLVWDSRKYNEQFF
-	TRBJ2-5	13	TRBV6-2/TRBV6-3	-	TGTGCCAGCAGTACAGGAGGCATTGAGACCCAGTACTTC	CASSTGGIETQYF
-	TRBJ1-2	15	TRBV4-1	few	TGCGTCAGCAGCCTCTCCTCCCAGGTCGGCTATGGCTACACCTTC	CVSSLSSQVGYGYTF
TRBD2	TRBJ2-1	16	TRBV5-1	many	TGCGCCAGCAGCCCTCTACTAGCGGGAGGGGACAATGAGCAGTTCTTC	CASSPLLAGGDNEQFF
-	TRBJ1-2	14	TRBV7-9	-	TGTGCCAGCAGCGTGGCAAGGGAAAGCTATGGCTACACCTTC	CASSVARESYGYTF
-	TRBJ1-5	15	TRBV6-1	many	TGTGCCAGCAGTGAAGGGGCCCTCGGCAATCAGCCCCAGCATTTT	CASSEGALGNQPQHF
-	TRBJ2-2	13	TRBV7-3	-	TGTGCCAGCAGCCCTTACACCACCGGGGAGCTGTTTTTT	CASSPYTTGELFF
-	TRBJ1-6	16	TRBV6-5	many	TGTGCCAGCAGTTATTTGTCCGATCCCCATAATTCACCCCTCCACTTT	CASSYLSDPHNSPLHF
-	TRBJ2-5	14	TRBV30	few	TGTGCCTGGAGTTCCCTGGGACTTCAAGAGACCCAGTACTTC	CAWSSLGLQETQYF
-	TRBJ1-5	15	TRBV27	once	TGTGCCAGCAGTCCTCAGGGACCAGGCAATCAGCCCCAGCATTTT	CASSPQGPGNQPQHF
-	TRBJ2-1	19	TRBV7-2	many	TGTGCCAGCAGCTCCTCGACAGGGGCAGGACTAGGGGCCTACAATGAGCAGTTCTTC	CASSSSTGAGLGAYNEQFF
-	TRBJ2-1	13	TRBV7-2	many	TGTGCCAGCAGTTTTCCCAGGGGCCCGGTGGGGTTCTTC	CASSFPRGPVGFF
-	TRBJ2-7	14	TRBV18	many	TGTGCCAGCTCACACCAAACCGAAATATACGAGCAGTACTTC	CASSHQTEIYEQYF
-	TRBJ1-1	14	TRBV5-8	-	TGTGCCAGCAGCTTGATCGCTCTGTCAACTGAAGCTTTCTTT	CASSLIALSTEAFF
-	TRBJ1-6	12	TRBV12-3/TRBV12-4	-	TGTGCCGGCAGTGACCGGTTATCGGCCCTCCGCTTT	CAGSDRLSALRF
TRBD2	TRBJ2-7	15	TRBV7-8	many	TGTGCCAGCAGCCTTCTAGCGGGAGGGCCAAACGAGCAGTACTTC	CASSLLAGGPNEQYF
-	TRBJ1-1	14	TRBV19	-	TGTGCCAGTAGTATTTCCGGGTTGAACACTGAAGCTTTCTTT	CASSISGLNTEAFF
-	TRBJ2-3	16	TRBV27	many	TGTGCCAGCACAAGCAGAGCCGGGAGTAACACAGATACGCAGTATTTT	CASTSRAGSNTDTQYF
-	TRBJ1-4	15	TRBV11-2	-	TGTGCCAGCAGCCACCCAGGACAAACTAATGAAAAACTGTTTTTT	CASSHPGQTNEKLFF
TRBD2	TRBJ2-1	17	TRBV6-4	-	TGTGCCAGCAGTGACTCGACTAGCCGGGGAGGTAGCAATGAGCAGTTCTTC	CASSDSTSRGGSNEQFF